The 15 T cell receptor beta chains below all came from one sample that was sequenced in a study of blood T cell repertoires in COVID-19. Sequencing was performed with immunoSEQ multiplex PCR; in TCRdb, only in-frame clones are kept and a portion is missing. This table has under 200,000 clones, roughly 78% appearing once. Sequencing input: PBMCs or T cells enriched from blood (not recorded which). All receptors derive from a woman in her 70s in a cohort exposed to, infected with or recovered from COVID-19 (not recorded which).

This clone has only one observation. Here the CDR3 reads CASSQEPGQGDEKLFF. The DNA for the CDR3 is TGCGCCAGCAGCCAAGAGCCGGGACAGGGGGATGAAAAACTGTTTTTT. The V gene is TRBV4-1, the J gene TRBJ1-4, with TRBD1 matching over 11 bases. V shed 0 bases, J shed 6 bases, and the junction held 3 bases outside the gene matches. Germline V gene data show CDR1 as MGHRA and CDR2 as YSYEKL. The CDR3 spans 16 residues.

CDR3 DNA: TGTGCCAGCAGCTTGCTATTGACTAGCGGGAGCGAAGAGACCCAGTACTTC. Translation: CASSLLLTSGSEETQYF. This chain joins TRBV5-4 and TRBJ2-5, with TRBD2 identical over 12 bases. The CDR3 is made up of 17 amino acids. Germline V lookup: CDR1 SGHNT, CDR2 YYREEE (reference sequence). Trimming at V came to 1 base and at J to 3 bases, leaving 7 bases not matched to a gene.

CDR3: CASSLALSPRQQETQYF. The CDR3 DNA follows: TGTGCCAGCAGCTTAGCTTTGAGTCCCAGACAGCAAGAGACCCAGTACTTC. This chain connects TRBV11-3 to TRBJ2-5, with D possibly being TRBD1 (5 bases). Germline CDR1 and CDR2: SGHNT and YENEEA. The length of the CDR3 is 17 residues. Trimming left V 1 base short and J 2 bases short, with 17 bases between.

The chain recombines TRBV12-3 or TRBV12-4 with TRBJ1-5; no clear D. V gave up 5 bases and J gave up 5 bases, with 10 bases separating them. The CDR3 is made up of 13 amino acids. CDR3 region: CASSPGGDQPQHF. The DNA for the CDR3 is TGTGCCAGCAGTCCGGGCGGGGATCAGCCCCAGCATTTT.

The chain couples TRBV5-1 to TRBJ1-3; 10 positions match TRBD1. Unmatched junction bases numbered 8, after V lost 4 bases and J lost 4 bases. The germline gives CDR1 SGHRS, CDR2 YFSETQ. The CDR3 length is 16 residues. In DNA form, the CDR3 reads TGCGCCAGCAGCCGCCGGGACAGGGGAGCCGGAAACACCATATATTTT. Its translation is CASSRRDRGAGNTIYF.

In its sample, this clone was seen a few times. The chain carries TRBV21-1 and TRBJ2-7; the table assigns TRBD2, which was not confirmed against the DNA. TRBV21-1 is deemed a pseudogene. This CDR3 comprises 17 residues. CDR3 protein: CASSKVKRGWISYEQYF. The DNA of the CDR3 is TGTGCCAGCAGCAAAGTCAAGCGCGGGTGGATCTCCTACGAGCAGTACTTC.

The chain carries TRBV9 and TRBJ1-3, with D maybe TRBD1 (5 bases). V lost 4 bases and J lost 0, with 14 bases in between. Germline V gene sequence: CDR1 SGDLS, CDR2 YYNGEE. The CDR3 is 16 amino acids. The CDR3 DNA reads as TGTGCCAGCAGCCCGGGGGGAGTTAGCTCTGGAAACACCATATATTTT. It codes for CASSPGGVSSGNTIYF.

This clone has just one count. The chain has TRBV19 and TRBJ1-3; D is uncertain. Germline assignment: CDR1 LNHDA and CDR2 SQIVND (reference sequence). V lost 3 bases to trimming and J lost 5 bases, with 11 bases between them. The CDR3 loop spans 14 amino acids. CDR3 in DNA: TGTGCCAGTAGTATTTTCAACAGAAGAAACACCATATATTTT. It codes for CASSIFNRRNTIYF.

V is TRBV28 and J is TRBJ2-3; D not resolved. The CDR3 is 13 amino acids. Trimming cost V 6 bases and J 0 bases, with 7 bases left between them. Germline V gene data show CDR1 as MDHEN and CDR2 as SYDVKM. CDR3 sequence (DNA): TGTGCCAGCAGGTTTACTAGCACAGATACGCAGTATTTT. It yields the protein CASRFTSTDTQYF.

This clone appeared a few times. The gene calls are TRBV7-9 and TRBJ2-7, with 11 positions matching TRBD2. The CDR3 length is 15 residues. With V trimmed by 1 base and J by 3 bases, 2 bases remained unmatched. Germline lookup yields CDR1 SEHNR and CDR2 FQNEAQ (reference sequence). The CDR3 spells CASSLDLAGGYEQYF. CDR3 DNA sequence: TGTGCCAGCAGCTTAGACCTAGCGGGAGGCTACGAGCAGTACTTC.

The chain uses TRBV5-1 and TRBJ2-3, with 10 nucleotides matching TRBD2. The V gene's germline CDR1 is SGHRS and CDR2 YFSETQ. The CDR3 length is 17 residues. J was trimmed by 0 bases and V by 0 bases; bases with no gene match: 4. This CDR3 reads CASSLGTSGASTDTQYF. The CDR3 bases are TGCGCCAGCAGCTTGGGGACTAGCGGAGCTAGCACAGATACGCAGTATTTT.

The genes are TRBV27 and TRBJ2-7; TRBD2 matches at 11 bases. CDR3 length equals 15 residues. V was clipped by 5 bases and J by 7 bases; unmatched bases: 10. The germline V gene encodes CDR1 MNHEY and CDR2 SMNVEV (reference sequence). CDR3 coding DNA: TGTGCCAGCAGTCCCATAGCGGGAGGGCCGGGGGAGCAGTACTTC. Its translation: CASSPIAGGPGEQYF.

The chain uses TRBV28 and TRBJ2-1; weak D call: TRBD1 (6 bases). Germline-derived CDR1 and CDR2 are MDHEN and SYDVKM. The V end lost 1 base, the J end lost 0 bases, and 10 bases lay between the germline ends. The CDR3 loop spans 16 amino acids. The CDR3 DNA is TGTGCCAGCAGTTTATATGGGGGCAGCTCCTACAATGAGCAGTTCTTC. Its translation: CASSLYGGSSYNEQFF.

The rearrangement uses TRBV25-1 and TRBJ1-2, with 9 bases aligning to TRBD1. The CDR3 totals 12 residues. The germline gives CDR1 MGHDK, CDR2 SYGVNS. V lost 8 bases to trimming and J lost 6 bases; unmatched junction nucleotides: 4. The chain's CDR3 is CASGWTGDGYTF. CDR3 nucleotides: TGTGCCAGCGGCTGGACAGGGGATGGCTACACCTTC.

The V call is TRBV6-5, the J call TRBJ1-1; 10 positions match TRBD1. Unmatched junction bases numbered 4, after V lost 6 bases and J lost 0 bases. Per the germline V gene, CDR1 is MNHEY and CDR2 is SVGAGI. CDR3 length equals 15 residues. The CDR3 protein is CASSWTGGMNTEAFF. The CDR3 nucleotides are TGTGCCAGCAGCTGGACAGGGGGGATGAACACTGAAGCTTTCTTT.